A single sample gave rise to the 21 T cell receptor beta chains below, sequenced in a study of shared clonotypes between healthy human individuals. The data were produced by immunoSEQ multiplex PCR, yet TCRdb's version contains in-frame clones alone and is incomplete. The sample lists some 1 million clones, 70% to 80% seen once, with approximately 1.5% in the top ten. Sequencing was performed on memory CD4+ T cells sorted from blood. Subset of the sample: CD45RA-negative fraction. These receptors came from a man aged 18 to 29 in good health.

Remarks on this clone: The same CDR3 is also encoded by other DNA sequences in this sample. The CDR3 sequence: CASSLAGSSYNEQFF. CDR3 sequence (DNA): TGTGCCAGCAGCTTAGCGGGCAGCTCCTACAATGAGCAGTTCTTC. The V and J genes are TRBV7-9 and TRBJ2-1; D is undetermined. The germline V and J ends were trimmed by 0 bases and 0 bases, with 6 bases remaining between them. Germline loops: CDR1 SEHNR, CDR2 FQNEAQ (reference sequence). This CDR3 has 15 amino acids. The variable domain in full, with the rest retrieved from reference TRBV7-9 and TRBJ2-1, is DTGVSQNPRHKITKRGQNVTFRCDPISEHNRLYWYRQTLGQGPEFLTYFQNEAQLEKSRLLSDRFSAERPKGSFSTLEIQRTEQGDSAMYLCASSLAGSSYNEQFFGPGTRLTVL.

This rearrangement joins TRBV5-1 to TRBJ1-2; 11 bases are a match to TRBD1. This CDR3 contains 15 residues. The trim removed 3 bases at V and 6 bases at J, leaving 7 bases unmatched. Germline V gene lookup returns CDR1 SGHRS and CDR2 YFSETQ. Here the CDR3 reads CASSSRQGQGDGYTF. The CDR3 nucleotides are TGCGCCAGCAGCTCTAGACAGGGACAGGGGGATGGCTACACCTTC.

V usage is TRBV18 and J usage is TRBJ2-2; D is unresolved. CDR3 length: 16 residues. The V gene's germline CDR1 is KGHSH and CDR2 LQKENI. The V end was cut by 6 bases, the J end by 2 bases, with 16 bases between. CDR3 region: CASSLRTDLNTGELFF. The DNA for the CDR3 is TGTGCCAGCTCGCTACGTACAGACCTTAACACCGGGGAGCTGTTTTTT.

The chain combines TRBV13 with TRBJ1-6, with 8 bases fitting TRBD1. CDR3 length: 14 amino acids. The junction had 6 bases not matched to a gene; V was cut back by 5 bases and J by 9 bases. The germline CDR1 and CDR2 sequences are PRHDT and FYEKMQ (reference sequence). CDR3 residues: CASSPGQGTSPLHF. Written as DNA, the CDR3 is TGTGCCAGCAGCCCAGGACAGGGTACTTCACCCCTCCACTTT.

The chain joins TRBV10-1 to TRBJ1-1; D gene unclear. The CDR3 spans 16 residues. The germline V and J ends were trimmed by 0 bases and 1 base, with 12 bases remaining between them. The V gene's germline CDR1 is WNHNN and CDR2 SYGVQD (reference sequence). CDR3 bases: TGCGCCAGCAGTGAGTCGGCGGGGAGCGAGAACACTGAAGCTTTCTTT. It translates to CASSESAGSENTEAFF.

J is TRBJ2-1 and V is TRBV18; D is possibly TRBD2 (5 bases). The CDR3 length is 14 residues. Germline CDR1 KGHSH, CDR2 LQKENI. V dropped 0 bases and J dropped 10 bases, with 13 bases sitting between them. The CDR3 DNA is TGTGCCAGCTCACCACCGGCGGGCGGGCGGGAGCAGTTCTTC. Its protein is CASSPPAGGREQFF. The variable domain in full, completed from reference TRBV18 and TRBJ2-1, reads NAGVMQNPRHLVRRRGQEARLRCSPMKGHSHVYWYRQLPEEGLKFMVYLQKENIIDESGMPKERFSAEFPKEGPSILRIQQVVRGDSAAYFCASSPPAGGREQFFGPGTRLTVL.

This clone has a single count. The CDR3 coding sequence is TGTGCCAGCAGCTTAGCCGGGACTAGCGGCACAGATACGCAGTATTTT. Its protein product is CASSLAGTSGTDTQYF. J is TRBJ2-3 and V is TRBV7-2, with TRBD2 identical over 10 bases. With V trimmed by 0 bases and J by 1 base, 1 base remained unmatched. The germline gives CDR1 SGHTA, CDR2 FQGNSA. CDR3 length: 16 amino acids. Filled out from reference TRBV7-2 and TRBJ2-3, the complete variable domain reads GAGVSQSPSNKVTEKGKDVELRCDPISGHTALYWYRQSLGQGLEFLIYFQGNSAPDKSGLPSDRFSAERTGGSVSTLTIQRTQQEDSAVYLCASSLAGTSGTDTQYFGPGTRLTVL.

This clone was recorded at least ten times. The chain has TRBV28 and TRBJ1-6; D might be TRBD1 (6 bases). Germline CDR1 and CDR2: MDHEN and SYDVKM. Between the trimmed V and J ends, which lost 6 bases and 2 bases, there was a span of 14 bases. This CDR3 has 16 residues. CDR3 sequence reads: CASRPTGSPYNSPLHF. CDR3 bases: TGTGCCAGCAGACCAACAGGGAGCCCCTATAATTCACCCCTCCACTTT.

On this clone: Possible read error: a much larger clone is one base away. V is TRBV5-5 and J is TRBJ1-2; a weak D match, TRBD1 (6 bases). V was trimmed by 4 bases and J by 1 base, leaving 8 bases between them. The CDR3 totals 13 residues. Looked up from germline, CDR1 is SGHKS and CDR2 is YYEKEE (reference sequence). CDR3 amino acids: CASSPDSNYGYTF. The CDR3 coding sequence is TGTGCCAGCAGCCCGGACAGTAACTATGGCTACACCTTC. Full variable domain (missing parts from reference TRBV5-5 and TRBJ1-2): DAGVTQSPTHLIKTRGQQVTLRCSPISGHKSVSWYQQVLGQGPQFIFQYYEKEERGRGNFPDRFSARQFPNYSSELNVNALLLGDSALYLCASSPDSNYGYTFGSGTRLTVV.

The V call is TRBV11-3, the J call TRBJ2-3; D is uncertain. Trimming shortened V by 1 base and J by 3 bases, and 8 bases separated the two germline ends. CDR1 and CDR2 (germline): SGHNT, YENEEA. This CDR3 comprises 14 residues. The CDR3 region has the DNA TGTGCCAGCAGCTTAGGTGCAACAACAGATACGCAGTATTTT. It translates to CASSLGATTDTQYF.

CDR3 in amino acids: CASSVVPGTPVPDTQYF. For the CDR3, the DNA is TGTGCCAGCAGCGTAGTTCCAGGGACCCCGGTTCCAGATACGCAGTATTTT. V is TRBV9 and J is TRBJ2-3, with D perhaps matching TRBD1 or TRBD2 (5 bases each). CDR3 length: 17 amino acids. V lost 0 bases, J lost 4 bases, and 18 bases lay in between. Looked up from germline, CDR1 is SGDLS and CDR2 is YYNGEE.

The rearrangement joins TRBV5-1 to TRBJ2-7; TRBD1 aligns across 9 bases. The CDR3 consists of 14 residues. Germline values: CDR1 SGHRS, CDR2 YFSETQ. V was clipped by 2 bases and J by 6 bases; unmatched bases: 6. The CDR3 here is CASSFGTGSTEQYF. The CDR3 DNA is TGCGCCAGCAGCTTCGGGACAGGGTCCACCGAGCAGTACTTC.

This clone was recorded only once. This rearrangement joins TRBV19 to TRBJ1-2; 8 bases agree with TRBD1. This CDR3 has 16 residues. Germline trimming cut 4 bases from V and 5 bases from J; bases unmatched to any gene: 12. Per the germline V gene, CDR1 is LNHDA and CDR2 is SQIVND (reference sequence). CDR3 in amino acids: CASSRTGTGNLYGYTF. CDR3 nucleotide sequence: TGTGCCAGTAGTAGGACCGGGACAGGCAACCTTTATGGCTACACCTTC.

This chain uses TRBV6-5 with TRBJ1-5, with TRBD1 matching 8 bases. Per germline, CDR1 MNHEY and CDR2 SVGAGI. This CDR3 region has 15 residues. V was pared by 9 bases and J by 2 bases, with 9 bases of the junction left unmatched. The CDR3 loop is CASQDRVGGNQPQHF. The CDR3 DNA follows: TGTGCCAGTCAGGACAGGGTTGGGGGCAATCAGCCCCAGCATTTT.

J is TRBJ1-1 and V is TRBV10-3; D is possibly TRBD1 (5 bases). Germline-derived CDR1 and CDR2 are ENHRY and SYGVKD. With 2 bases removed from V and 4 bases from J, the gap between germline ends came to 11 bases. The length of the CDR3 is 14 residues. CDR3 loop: CAISEMGQGTEAFF. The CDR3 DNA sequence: TGTGCCATCAGTGAGATGGGCCAGGGCACTGAAGCTTTCTTT.

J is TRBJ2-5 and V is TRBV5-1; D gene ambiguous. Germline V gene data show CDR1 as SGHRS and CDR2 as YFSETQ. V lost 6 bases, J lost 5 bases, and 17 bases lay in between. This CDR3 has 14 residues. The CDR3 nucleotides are TGCGCCAGCAAGCGAGCGACCACAATCGAGACCCAGTACTTC. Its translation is CASKRATTIETQYF.

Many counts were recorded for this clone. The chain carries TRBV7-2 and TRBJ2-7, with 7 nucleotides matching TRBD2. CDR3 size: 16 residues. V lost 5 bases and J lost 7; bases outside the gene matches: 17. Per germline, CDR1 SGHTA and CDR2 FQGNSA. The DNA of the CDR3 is TGTGCCAGCAGCCCAGGAGTCGAAGCGGGGCTAGGGGAGCAGTACTTC. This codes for CASSPGVEAGLGEQYF.

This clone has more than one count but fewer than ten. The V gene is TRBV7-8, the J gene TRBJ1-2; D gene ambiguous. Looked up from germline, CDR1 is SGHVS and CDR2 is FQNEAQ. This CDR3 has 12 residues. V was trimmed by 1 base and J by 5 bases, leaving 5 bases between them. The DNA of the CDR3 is TGTGCCAGCAGCTTAGAAACTTATGGCTACACCTTC. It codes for CASSLETYGYTF.

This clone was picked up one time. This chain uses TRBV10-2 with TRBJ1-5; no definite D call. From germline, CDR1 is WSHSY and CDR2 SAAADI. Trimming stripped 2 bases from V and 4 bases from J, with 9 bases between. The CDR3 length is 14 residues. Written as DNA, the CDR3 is TGCGCCAGCAGTGAGGGCTGGGTTAATCAGCCCCAGCATTTT. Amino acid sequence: CASSEGWVNQPQHF.

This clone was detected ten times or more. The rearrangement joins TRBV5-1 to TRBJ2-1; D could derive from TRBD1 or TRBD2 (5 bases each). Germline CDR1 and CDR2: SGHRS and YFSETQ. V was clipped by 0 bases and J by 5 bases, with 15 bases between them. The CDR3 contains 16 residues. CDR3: CASSLGAGTVDNEQFF. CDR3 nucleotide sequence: TGCGCCAGCAGCTTGGGGGCCGGGACGGTAGACAATGAGCAGTTCTTC.

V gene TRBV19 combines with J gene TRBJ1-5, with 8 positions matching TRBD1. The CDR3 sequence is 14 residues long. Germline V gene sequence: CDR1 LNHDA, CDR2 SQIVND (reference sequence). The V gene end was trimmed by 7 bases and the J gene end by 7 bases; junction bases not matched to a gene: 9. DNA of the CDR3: TGTGCCAGTACCCCGACAGGGGAAGGACAGCCCCAGCATTTT. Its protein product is CASTPTGEGQPQHF. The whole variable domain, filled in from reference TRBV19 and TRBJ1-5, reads DGGITQSPKYLFRKEGQNVTLSCEQNLNHDAMYWYRQDPGQGLRLIYYSQIVNDFQKGDIAEGYSVSREKKESFPLTVTSAQKNPTAFYLCASTPTGEGQPQHFGDGTRLSIL.